Given below is one TCR beta chain in context. The participants were between roughly 18 and 89 years old and came from some 23 US areas. In Cohort 3, a recovered donor had either two negative PCRs, clearance, or symptom resolution. CDR3 length equals 15 residues. Between the trimmed V and J ends, which lost 6 bases and 2 bases, there was a span of 14 bases. Germline V CDR1 and CDR2: SGHAT, FQNNGV. This sample was taken from a study of blood T cell repertoires in COVID-19. In the source study's methods: Amplification from reference gene primers served as the basis for estimated nucleated cell counts. The data were produced by immunoSEQ multiplex PCR, yet TCRdb's version contains in-frame clones alone and is incomplete. The V and J calls and clone size come from that table; D and trimming were worked out from the DNA. This table has under 300,000 clones, around 89% appearing once.

What was sequenced was PBMCs or T cells enriched from blood (not recorded which). This sequence was found in a man aged 35-49 years who had recovered from COVID-19. This sequence joins TRBV11-2 and TRBJ2-1, with D possibly being TRBD1 (6 bases). CDR3 nucleotides: TGTGCCAGCAGGCAGATAGGACAGACCTACAATGAGCAGTTCTTC. Translated: CASRQIGQTYNEQFF. The variable domain in full, with the rest retrieved from reference TRBV11-2 and TRBJ2-1, is EAGVAQSPRYKIIEKRQSVAFWCNPISGHATLYWYQQILGQGPKLLIQFQNNGVVDDSQLPKDRFSAERLKGVDSTLKIQPAKLEDSAVYLCASRQIGQTYNEQFFGPGTRLTVL.